This TCR beta chain was obtained from a study of T cells after yellow fever vaccination. CDR3 size: 14 residues. Trimming took 2 bases from V and 5 from J; bases not matched to a gene: 4. Germline CDR1 reads SGHTA; CDR2 reads FQGNSA. This clonotype appeared a few times. MiXCR, applied by TCRdb to the 5' RACE reads, yields one record per CDR3 protein. The sample consists of 350,000 to 450,000 distinct CDR3 sequences, approximately 5.7% of them appearing once. The sample was PBMCs, taken 5 days after the yellow fever booster vaccination. J is TRBJ2-5 and V is TRBV7-2; TRBD2 agrees at 8 bases. This receptor was obtained from a man aged 25-45 years who received the YFV17D yellow fever vaccine. In DNA form, the CDR3 reads TGTGCCAGCAGCTTACCGGGAGGGATGGAGACCCAGTACTTC. Translating it yields CASSLPGGMETQYF.